This TCR beta chain was retrieved from a study of cytomegalovirus exposure and HLA in healthy donors. Study-level points and caveats: The listing of 150 to 200 TCR beta chains classed them as cytomegalovirus-associated. Most CMV-associated TCR beta chains were later found to appear HLA-restricted. Three chains linked to CMV were shown in vitro to be specific for CMV antigens.

Germline values: CDR1 MNHNY, CDR2 SVGAGI (reference sequence). This CDR3 has 15 amino acids. The V gene lost 2 bases and the J gene lost 2 bases, with 10 bases spanning the gap. This clone was seen a few times. The antigen remains unidentified. PCR primers comprised 60 Vbeta and 13 Jbeta primers. Some clones are missing from TCRdb's copy, which holds only in-frame ones; the method was immunoSEQ multiplex PCR. The repertoire consists of over 95,000 clones, with 60% to 80% occurring once and the leading ten covering about 5%. This clonotype was obtained from a woman aged 25 to 39 in good health and CMV-seropositive. Sequenced input: PBMCs. The chain joins TRBV6-6 to TRBJ2-1; TRBD1 might be the D (5 bases). CDR3 coding DNA: TGTGCCAGCAGTTACGTCAGGGAAACCTACAATGAGCAGTTCTTC. The encoded protein is CASSYVRETYNEQFF.